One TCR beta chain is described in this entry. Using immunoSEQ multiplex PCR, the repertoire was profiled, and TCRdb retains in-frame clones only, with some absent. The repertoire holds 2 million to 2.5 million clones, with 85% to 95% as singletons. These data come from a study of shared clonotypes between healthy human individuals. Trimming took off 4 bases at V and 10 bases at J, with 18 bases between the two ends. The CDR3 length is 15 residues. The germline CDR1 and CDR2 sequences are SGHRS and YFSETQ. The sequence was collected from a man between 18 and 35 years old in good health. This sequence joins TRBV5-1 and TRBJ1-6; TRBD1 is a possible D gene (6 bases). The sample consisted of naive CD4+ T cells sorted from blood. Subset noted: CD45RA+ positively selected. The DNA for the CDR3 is TGCGCCAGCAGCGAGGGGGACACTCTAGTGTCACCCCTCCACTTT. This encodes CASSEGDTLVSPLHF. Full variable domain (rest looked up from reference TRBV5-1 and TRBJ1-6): KAGVTQTPRYLIKTRGQQVTLSCSPISGHRSVSWYQQTPGQGLQFLFEYFSETQRNKGNFPGRFSGRQFSNSRSEMNVSTLELGDSALYLCASSEGDTLVSPLHFGNGTRLTVT.